This TCR beta chain was observed in a study of blood T cell repertoires in COVID-19. Study information: Samples taken during acute and convalescent COVID-19 were collected in the United States, Italy and Spain.

This table comes from immunoSEQ multiplex PCR, and its TCRdb copy is limited to in-frame clones, with some not included. The data show some 220,000 clones, with around 80% seen just once and roughly 10% held by the top ten. The V gene lost 4 bases and the J gene lost 5 bases, with 15 bases spanning the gap. Germline V lookup: CDR1 SGHKS, CDR2 YYEKEE (reference sequence). This CDR3 has 14 amino acids. The TCR comes from a man aged 50 to 59 with active or convalescent COVID-19. The material sequenced was peripheral blood. The chain employs TRBV5-5 and TRBJ2-5; D unclear. CDR3 sequence (DNA): TGTGCCAGCAGCCAGGCCGCTTTTCAGGAGACCCAGTACTTC. It is translated as CASSQAAFQETQYF. The full variable domain, in which reference TRBV5-5 and TRBJ2-5 provide the parts outside the CDR3, is DAGVTQSPTHLIKTRGQQVTLRCSPISGHKSVSWYQQVLGQGPQFIFQYYEKEERGRGNFPDRFSARQFPNYSSELNVNALLLGDSALYLCASSQAAFQETQYFGPGTRLLVL.